The rows below give T cell receptor beta chains drawn from one sample of a study of blood T cell repertoires in COVID-19. The protocol was immunoSEQ multiplex PCR, while the TCRdb copy is restricted to in-frame clones and leaves out a portion. Of tens of thousands of clones in the sample, 89% were seen once. Sequenced material: peripheral blood. These receptors all come from a woman aged 50 to 65 with active COVID-19. The CDR3 runs from the conserved cysteine through the conserved F or W. The order of the fields is V gene, D gene, J gene, clone size, CDR3 protein, CDR3 DNA. The D gene is left open where the match is weak. Some rows mark clone size as missing; the rest say once, few, many or name a class of expanded clone.

>TRBV7-9|TRBD2|TRBJ2-1|NA
CASSSGLAGVEYNEQFF
TGTGCCAGCAGCTCGGGACTAGCGGGAGTGGAGTACAATGAGCAGTTCTTC
>TRBV30|NA|TRBJ1-1|NA
CAWSVTSNTEAFF
TGTGCCTGGAGTGTAACCAGTAACACTGAAGCTTTCTTT
>TRBV7-7|TRBD2|TRBJ2-2|NA
CASSLGTSGFYTGELFF
TGTGCTAGCAGCTTAGGGACTAGCGGGTTTTACACCGGGGAGCTGTTTTTT
>TRBV2|TRBD2|TRBJ2-1|once
CASRRPLAGDYNEQFF
TGTGCCAGCAGGCGGCCCCTAGCGGGAGACTACAATGAGCAGTTCTTC
>TRBV24-1|NA|TRBJ1-1|NA
CATSDLVTGATEAFF
TGTGCCACCAGTGATTTGGTAACAGGAGCCACTGAAGCTTTCTTT
>TRBV10-3|NA|TRBJ2-3|NA
CAAGGDTQYF
TGTGCCGCCGGAGGAGATACGCAGTATTTT
>TRBV5-1|TRBD2|TRBJ2-1|NA
CASSLGGLAVDEQFF
TGCGCCAGCAGCTTGGGAGGACTAGCGGTCGATGAGCAGTTCTTC
>TRBV19|TRBD2|TRBJ2-7|NA
CASRASGSSEQYF
TGTGCCAGTCGGGCTAGCGGGAGTTCCGAGCAGTACTTC
>TRBV3-1/TRBV3-2|NA|TRBJ2-1|NA
CASSQGGGEQFF
TGTGCCAGCAGCCAAGGGGGAGGCGAGCAGTTCTTC
>TRBV6-5|NA|TRBJ1-2|NA
CASSYDRGSNYGYTF
TGTGCCAGCAGTTACGATAGAGGCTCTAACTATGGCTACACCTTC
>TRBV6-1|NA|TRBJ2-3|NA
CASSEYSHSPDTQYF
TGTGCCAGCAGTGAATACTCGCACTCCCCAGATACGCAGTATTTT
>TRBV7-3|TRBD2|TRBJ2-3|NA
CASSSGLAGGTDTQYF
TGTGCCAGCAGCTCAGGACTAGCGGGGGGCACAGATACGCAGTATTTT
>TRBV27|NA|TRBJ1-3|NA
CASRLGIRRFTGNTIYF
TGTGCCAGCAGATTAGGGATAAGGAGGTTTACTGGAAACACCATATATTTT
>TRBV20-1|TRBD1|TRBJ1-1|NA
CSANWDRGAFF
TGCAGTGCTAACTGGGACAGGGGAGCTTTCTTT
>TRBV24-1|NA|TRBJ2-3|NA
CATSDLRFGGTDTQYF
TGTGCCACCAGTGATTTGCGGTTCGGAGGCACAGATACGCAGTATTTT
>TRBV9|NA|TRBJ1-4|NA
CASSVAGTSNEKLFF
TGTGCCAGCAGCGTAGCAGGCACGTCTAATGAAAAACTGTTTTTT
>TRBV5-5|NA|TRBJ1-5|NA
CASSHGEGERVNNQPQHF
TGTGCCAGCAGCCACGGGGAAGGAGAGAGGGTTAACAATCAGCCCCAGCATTTT
>TRBV5-4|TRBD1|TRBJ2-7|NA
CASSPPGTGSHEQYF
TGTGCCAGCAGCCCGCCCGGGACAGGGTCACACGAGCAGTACTTC